One and the same sample provided the 7 T cell receptor beta chains below, sequenced in a study of human T cells and chemical hapten exposure. Time point here: patch test 3, about 24 weeks after DPC sensitization. The treatment: therapeutic diphenylcyclopropenone sensitization with weekly scalp DPC. TCRdb independently ran MiXCR on the RACE reads; one entry per CDR3 protein. The sample has 150,000 to 200,000 distinct CDR3 sequences, approximately 26% seen once. Sequencing used whole blood, obtained in connection with sensitization to the hapten diphenylcyclopropenone (DPC). Receptors were obtained from a woman between 35 and 50 years old with alopecia areata. Some clones in this sample may be carry-over from other donors' samples.

The chain combines TRBV10-3 with TRBJ1-1; TRBD1 aligns across 9 bases. CDR1 ENHRY and CDR2 SYGVKD come from the germline V gene. V shed 6 bases and J 3 bases; nucleotides not matched to a gene: 2. This CDR3 has 13 residues. The CDR3 reads CAIRGDRDTEAFF. In DNA form, the CDR3 reads TGTGCCATCAGGGGGGACAGGGACACTGAAGCTTTCTTT.

This chain links TRBV20-1 with TRBJ2-7; D is uncertain. V lost 6 bases to trimming and J lost 4 bases, with 13 bases between them. This CDR3 contains 12 residues. The V gene's germline CDR1 is DFQATT and CDR2 SNEGSKA (reference sequence). This CDR3 is CSATDGPYEQYF. The CDR3 DNA reads TGCAGTGCCACGGACGGGCCGTACGAGCAGTACTTC.

The chain recombines TRBV7-2 with TRBJ2-5; 9 bases are a match to TRBD2. The CDR3 consists of 16 residues. V lost 5 bases to trimming and J lost 2 bases; unmatched junction nucleotides: 9. Germline V gene lookup returns CDR1 SGHTA and CDR2 FQGNSA. CDR3 region: CASSPNFLAGQETQYF. DNA for the CDR3: TGTGCCAGCAGCCCGAATTTCCTAGCGGGGCAAGAGACCCAGTACTTC.

This clonotype appeared once. The rearrangement joins TRBV5-1 to TRBJ2-2, with D unclear. Germline CDR1 SGHRS, CDR2 YFSETQ. The CDR3 loop spans 17 amino acids. The V and J ends lost 6 bases and 0 bases respectively, with 18 bases between them. CDR3 protein: CASNRWHRRSNTGELFF. The DNA of the CDR3 is TGCGCCAGCAACCGGTGGCACCGGCGTTCGAACACCGGGGAGCTGTTTTTT.

The chain combines TRBV7-2 with TRBJ2-3; either TRBD1 or TRBD2 may supply D (5 bases each). CDR3 length: 14 amino acids. The germline gives CDR1 SGHTA, CDR2 FQGNSA. V lost 7 bases and J 2 bases, leaving 13 bases between the germline ends. The CDR3 is CASMLGAATDTQYF. DNA of the CDR3: TGTGCCAGCATGCTCGGGGCGGCCACAGATACGCAGTATTTT.

The chain combines TRBV28 with TRBJ2-2; TRBD1 matches 12 bases. The V gene end was trimmed by 10 bases and the J gene end by 4 bases; junction bases not matched to a gene: 10. This CDR3 spans 16 amino acids. Germline V gene sequence: CDR1 MDHEN, CDR2 SYDVKM. The CDR3, as DNA: TGTGCCACCCGGGGCCGGGGACAGGGGGCCACCGGGGAGCTGTTTTTT. Amino acids: CATRGRGQGATGELFF.

V usage is TRBV6-2 or TRBV6-3 and J usage is TRBJ2-7; TRBD1 agrees at 8 bases. The germline gives CDR1 MNHEY, CDR2 SVGEGT. After removal of 4 bases from V and 7 bases from J, the junction contained 6 bases not matched to a gene. The CDR3 extends over 13 amino acids. CDR3 loop: CASSSWTGREQYF. Here the CDR3 DNA reads TGTGCCAGCAGTTCTTGGACAGGGCGGGAGCAGTACTTC.